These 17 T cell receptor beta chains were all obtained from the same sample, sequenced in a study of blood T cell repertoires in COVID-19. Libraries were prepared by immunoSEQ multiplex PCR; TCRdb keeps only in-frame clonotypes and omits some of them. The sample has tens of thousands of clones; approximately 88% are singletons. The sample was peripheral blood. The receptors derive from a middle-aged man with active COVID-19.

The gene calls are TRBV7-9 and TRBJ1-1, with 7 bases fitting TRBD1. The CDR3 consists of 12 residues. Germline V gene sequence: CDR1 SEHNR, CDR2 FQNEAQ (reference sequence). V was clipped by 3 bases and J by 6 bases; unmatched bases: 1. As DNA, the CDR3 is TGTGCCAGCAGCTTGGACAGGTCTGAAGCTTTCTTT. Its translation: CASSLDRSEAFF.

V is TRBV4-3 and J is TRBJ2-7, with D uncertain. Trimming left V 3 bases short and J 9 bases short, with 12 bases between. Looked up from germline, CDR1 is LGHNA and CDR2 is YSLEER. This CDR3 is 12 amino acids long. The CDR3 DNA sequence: TGCGCCAGCAGCCAGCCTCTGGGCCGGCAGTACTTC. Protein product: CASSQPLGRQYF.

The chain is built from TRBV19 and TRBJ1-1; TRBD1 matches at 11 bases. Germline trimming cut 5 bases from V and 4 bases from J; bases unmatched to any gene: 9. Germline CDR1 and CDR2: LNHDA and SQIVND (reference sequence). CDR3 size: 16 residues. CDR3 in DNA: TGTGCCAGTAGTTCCGGGACAGGGGGTTCAGGCACTGAAGCTTTCTTT. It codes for CASSSGTGGSGTEAFF.

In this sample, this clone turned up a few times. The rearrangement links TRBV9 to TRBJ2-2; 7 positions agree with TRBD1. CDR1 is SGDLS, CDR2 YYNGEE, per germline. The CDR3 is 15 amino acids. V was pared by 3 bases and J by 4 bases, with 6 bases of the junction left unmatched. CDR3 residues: CASSGQGVGTGELFF. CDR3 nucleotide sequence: TGTGCCAGCAGCGGGCAGGGGGTCGGCACCGGGGAGCTGTTTTTT.

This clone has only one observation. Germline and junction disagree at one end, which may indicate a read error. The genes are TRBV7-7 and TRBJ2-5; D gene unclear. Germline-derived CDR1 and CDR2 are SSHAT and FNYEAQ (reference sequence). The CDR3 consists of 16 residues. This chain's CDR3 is CASSFSSAGYQETQYF. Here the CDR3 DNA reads TGTGCTAGCAGCTTTTCAAGCGCCGGGTACCAAGAGACCCAGTACTTC.

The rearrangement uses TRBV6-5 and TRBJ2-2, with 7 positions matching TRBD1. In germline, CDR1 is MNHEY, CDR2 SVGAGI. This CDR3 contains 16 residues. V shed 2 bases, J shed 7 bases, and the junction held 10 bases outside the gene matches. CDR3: CASSYTLQGLGGELFF. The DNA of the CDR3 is TGTGCCAGCAGTTACACATTACAGGGGCTTGGCGGGGAGCTGTTTTTT.

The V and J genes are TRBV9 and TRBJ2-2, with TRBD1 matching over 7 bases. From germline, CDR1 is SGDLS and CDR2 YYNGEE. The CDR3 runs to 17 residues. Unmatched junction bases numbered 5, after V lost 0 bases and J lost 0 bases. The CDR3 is CASSVVGQGANTGELFF. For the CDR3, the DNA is TGTGCCAGCAGCGTAGTCGGGCAGGGGGCGAACACCGGGGAGCTGTTTTTT.

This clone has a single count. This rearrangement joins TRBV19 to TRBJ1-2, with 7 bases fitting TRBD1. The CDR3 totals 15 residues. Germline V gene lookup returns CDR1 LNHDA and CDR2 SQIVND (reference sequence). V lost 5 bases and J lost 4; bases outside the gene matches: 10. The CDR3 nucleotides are TGTGCCAGTAGTCCAGGGACAGACAAACTCTATGGCTACACCTTC. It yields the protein CASSPGTDKLYGYTF.

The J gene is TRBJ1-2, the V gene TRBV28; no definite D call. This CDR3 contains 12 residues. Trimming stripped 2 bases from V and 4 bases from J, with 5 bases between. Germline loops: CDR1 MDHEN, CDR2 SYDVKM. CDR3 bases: TGTGCCAGCAGTTTACTGAGCTATGGCTACACCTTC. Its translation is CASSLLSYGYTF.

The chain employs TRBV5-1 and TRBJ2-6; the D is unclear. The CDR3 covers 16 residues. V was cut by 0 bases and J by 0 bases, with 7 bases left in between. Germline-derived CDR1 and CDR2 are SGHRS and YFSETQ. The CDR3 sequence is CASSLGGSSGANVLTF. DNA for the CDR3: TGCGCCAGCAGCTTGGGCGGCAGCTCTGGGGCCAACGTCCTGACTTTC.

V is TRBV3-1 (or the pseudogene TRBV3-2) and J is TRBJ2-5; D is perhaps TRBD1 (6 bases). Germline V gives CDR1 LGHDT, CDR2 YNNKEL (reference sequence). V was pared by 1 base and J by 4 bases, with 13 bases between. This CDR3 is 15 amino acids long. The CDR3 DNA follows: TGTGCCAGCAGCCAAGGTCCCAGGGGAAGAGAGACCCAGTACTTC. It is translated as CASSQGPRGRETQYF.

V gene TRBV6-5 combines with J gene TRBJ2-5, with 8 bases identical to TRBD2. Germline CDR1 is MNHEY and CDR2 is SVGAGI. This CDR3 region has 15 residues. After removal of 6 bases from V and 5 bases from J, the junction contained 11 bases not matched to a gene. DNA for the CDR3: TGTGCCAGCAGGAGAGCTAGCGGGCGCCGGGAGACCCAGTACTTC. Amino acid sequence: CASRRASGRRETQYF.

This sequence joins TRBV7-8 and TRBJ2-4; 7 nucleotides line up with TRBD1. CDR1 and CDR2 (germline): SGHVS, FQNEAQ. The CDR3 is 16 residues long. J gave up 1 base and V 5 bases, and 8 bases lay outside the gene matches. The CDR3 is CASSETGIKAKNIQYF. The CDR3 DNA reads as TGTGCCAGCAGCGAGACAGGGATTAAGGCCAAAAACATTCAGTACTTC. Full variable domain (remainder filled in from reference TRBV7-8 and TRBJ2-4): GAGVSQSPRYKVAKRGQDVALRCDPISGHVSLFWYQQALGQGPEFLTYFQNEAQLDKSGLPSDRFFAERPEGSVSTLKIQRTQQEDSAVYLCASSETGIKAKNIQYFGAGTRLSVL.

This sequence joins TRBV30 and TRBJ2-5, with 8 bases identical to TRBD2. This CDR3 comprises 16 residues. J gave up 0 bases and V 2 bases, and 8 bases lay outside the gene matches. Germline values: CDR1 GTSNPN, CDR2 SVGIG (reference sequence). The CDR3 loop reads CAWSTTSGPNQETQYF. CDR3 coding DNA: TGTGCCTGGAGTACTACTAGCGGACCAAACCAAGAGACCCAGTACTTC. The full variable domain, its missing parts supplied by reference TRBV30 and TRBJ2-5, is SQTIHQWPATLVQPVGSPLSLECTVEGTSNPNLYWYRQAAGRGLQLLFYSVGIGQISSEVPQNLSASRPQDRQFILSSKKLLLSDSGFYLCAWSTTSGPNQETQYFGPGTRLLVL.

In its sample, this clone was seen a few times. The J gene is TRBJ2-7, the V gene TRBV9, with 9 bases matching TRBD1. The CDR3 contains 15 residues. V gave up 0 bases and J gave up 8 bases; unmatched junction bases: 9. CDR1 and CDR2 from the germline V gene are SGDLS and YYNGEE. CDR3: CASSVAEGQGNKQYF. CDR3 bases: TGTGCCAGCAGCGTAGCGGAGGGACAGGGTAATAAGCAGTACTTC.

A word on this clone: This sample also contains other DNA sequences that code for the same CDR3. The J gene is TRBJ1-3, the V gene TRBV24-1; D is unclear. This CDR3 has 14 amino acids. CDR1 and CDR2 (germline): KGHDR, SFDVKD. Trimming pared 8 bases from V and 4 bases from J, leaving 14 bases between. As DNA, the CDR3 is TGTGCCACCACCCTTAAGCGGGAGGGAAACACCATATATTTT. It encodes CATTLKREGNTIYF.

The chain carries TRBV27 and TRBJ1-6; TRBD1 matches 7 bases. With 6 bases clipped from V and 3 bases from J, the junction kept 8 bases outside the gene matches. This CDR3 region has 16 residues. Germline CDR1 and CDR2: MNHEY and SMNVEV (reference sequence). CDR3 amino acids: CASRRGDRDYNSPLHF. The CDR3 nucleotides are TGTGCCAGCAGGCGGGGAGACAGGGACTATAATTCACCCCTCCACTTT.